These 29 T cell receptor beta chains originate from one sample sequenced in a study of CD8+CD57+ T cells in acquired aplastic anemia. All sequencing subjects had displayed CD8+CD57+ cell expansion on flow cytometry. CDR3 and TCR beta VDJ profiling relied on genomic DNA as the template. TCRdb re-derived calls from the reads in MiXCR, one entry per CDR3 protein. Among 260,000 or so distinct CDR3 sequences, approximately 45% were seen once, and the ten largest hold about 7.8%. Sequencing input: sorted CD4+, CD8+, or CD8+CD57+ T cells (not recorded which) from PBMCs. These receptors originate from a human donor with aplastic anemia.

This clonotype was seen ten or more times. The chain has TRBV20-1 and TRBJ2-7; D assignment may be TRBD1 or TRBD2 (5 bases each). The CDR3 totals 12 residues. The germline gives CDR1 DFQATT, CDR2 SNEGSKA (reference sequence). Deletions cut 6 bases from V and 0 bases from J, with 9 bases between. CDR3 sequence: CSAPRGSYEQYF. CDR3 nucleotides: TGCAGTGCCCCGAGGGGCTCCTACGAGCAGTACTTC.

This chain joins TRBV19 and TRBJ1-1; 9 positions match TRBD1. This CDR3 region has 13 residues. Trimming took 4 bases from V and 9 from J; bases not matched to a gene: 6. CDR1 is LNHDA and CDR2 is SQIVND in the germline V gene (reference sequence). The CDR3 DNA is TGTGCCAGTAGTACTTGGGACAGGGAGAAAGCTTTCTTT. Translated, it gives CASSTWDREKAFF. Variable domain in full (rest from reference TRBV19 and TRBJ1-1): DGGITQSPKYLFRKEGQNVTLSCEQNLNHDAMYWYRQDPGQGLRLIYYSQIVNDFQKGDIAEGYSVSREKKESFPLTVTSAQKNPTAFYLCASSTWDREKAFFGQGTRLTVV.

This clonotype was recorded many times. The chain recombines TRBV5-6 with TRBJ2-7; D remains unclear. Germline CDR1 and CDR2: SGHDT and YYEEEE. This CDR3 is built from 15 residues. Trimming cost V 0 bases and J 2 bases, with 12 bases left between them. The CDR3 coding sequence is TGTGCCAGCAGCTTGGTAGGCGGTAGAACCTACGAGCAGTACTTC. Amino acid sequence: CASSLVGGRTYEQYF. Full variable domain (missing parts from reference TRBV5-6 and TRBJ2-7): DAGVTQSPTHLIKTRGQQVTLRCSPKSGHDTVSWYQQALGQGPQFIFQYYEEEERQRGNFPDRFSGHQFPNYSSELNVNALLLGDSALYLCASSLVGGRTYEQYFGPGTRLTVT.

This clonotype was recorded a few times. The chain uses TRBV7-8 and TRBJ1-2; possible D gene TRBD1, 5 bases. The V gene's germline CDR1 is SGHVS and CDR2 FQNEAQ. The V and J ends lost 1 base and 3 bases respectively, with 9 bases between them. CDR3 length: 14 amino acids. CDR3 DNA: TGTGCCAGCAGCTTAGGCGTCAGGGACTATGGCTACACCTTC. Protein product: CASSLGVRDYGYTF.

This rearrangement joins TRBV15 to TRBJ2-3, with D possibly being TRBD2 (6 bases). The CDR3 runs to 16 residues. The germline gives CDR1 LNHNV, CDR2 YYDKDF (reference sequence). Trimming shortened V by 1 base and J by 1 base, and 12 bases separated the two germline ends. CDR3 amino acids: CATSRARGYGTDTQYF. The CDR3 region has the DNA TGTGCCACCAGCAGAGCGCGGGGATATGGCACAGATACGCAGTATTTT.

The chain carries TRBV20-1 and TRBJ2-7; 7 bases agree with TRBD2. The CDR3 runs 14 residues. The V gene's germline CDR1 is DFQATT and CDR2 SNEGSKA (reference sequence). J lost 2 bases, V lost 2 bases, and 6 bases had no gene match. CDR3 sequence reads: CSARKGGGAYEQYF. The CDR3 DNA is TGCAGTGCTAGAAAGGGCGGGGGAGCCTACGAGCAGTACTTC.

The V gene is TRBV19, the J gene TRBJ1-1; no definite D call. Germline V gene lookup returns CDR1 LNHDA and CDR2 SQIVND (reference sequence). This CDR3 region has 13 residues. V was clipped by 6 bases and J by 1 base, with 9 bases between them. The CDR3 reads CASRGLANTEAFF. CDR3 bases: TGTGCCAGTAGGGGATTGGCGAACACTGAAGCTTTCTTT.

The gene calls are TRBV29-1 and TRBJ2-2; TRBD2 aligns across 7 bases. The length of the CDR3 is 16 residues. Trimming took 4 bases from V and 5 from J; bases not matched to a gene: 13. Germline V gives CDR1 SQVTM, CDR2 ANQGSEA. CDR3 in DNA: TGCAGCGTTGTTCGTGGGGGGGTTGATGGGACCGGGGAGCTGTTTTTT. Translating it yields CSVVRGGVDGTGELFF.

The chain recombines TRBV7-6 with TRBJ2-3; a weak D match, TRBD2 (6 bases). Germline-derived CDR1 and CDR2 are SGHVS and FNYEAQ. V dropped 5 bases and J dropped 0 bases, with 21 bases sitting between them. There are 18 residues in the CDR3. CDR3 in amino acids: CASSPLVVGLASTDTQYF. The CDR3 nucleotides are TGTGCCAGCAGCCCGCTAGTTGTGGGTCTAGCGAGCACAGATACGCAGTATTTT.

A remark on this clonotype: A clone one base away is much larger, so this may be a read error. The rearrangement joins TRBV6-6 to TRBJ2-1; D call uncertain. This CDR3 contains 14 residues. CDR1 MNHNY and CDR2 SVGAGI come from the germline V gene (reference sequence). The CDR3 coding sequence is TGTGCCAGCAGCCCACCCCCGGCGTACAATGAGCAGTTGTTC. It codes for CASSPPPAYNEQLF.

The table lists this clonotype with many counts. The chain uses TRBV9 and TRBJ2-2; TRBD2 might be the D (9 bases). This CDR3 comprises 16 residues. The germline CDR1 and CDR2 sequences are SGDLS and YYNGEE. Trimming took off 7 bases at V and 0 bases at J, with 16 bases between the two ends. This CDR3 is CASGQGLAANTGELFF. CDR3 nucleotides: TGTGCCAGCGGACAGGGACTAGCTGCGAACACCGGGGAGCTGTTTTTT.

The chain recombines TRBV7-2 with TRBJ1-1; the D is unclear. With 5 bases removed from V and 3 bases from J, the gap between germline ends came to 10 bases. This CDR3 has 13 residues. CDR1 SGHTA and CDR2 FQGNSA come from the germline V gene. CDR3 coding DNA: TGTGCCAGCAGCCAGTGGAGGGACACTGAAGCTTTCTTT. Residues: CASSQWRDTEAFF.

This clonotype was found many times. The chain carries TRBV20-1 and TRBJ2-1; D not certain. Germline V CDR1 and CDR2: DFQATT, SNEGSKA (reference sequence). V was cut by 7 bases and J by 5 bases, with 21 bases left in between. The CDR3 spans 15 residues. For the CDR3, the DNA is TGCAGTGGAATACCCGCTTATGGGGTAGACAATGAGCAGTTCTTC. It translates to CSGIPAYGVDNEQFF.

The sample holds many counts of this clonotype. The chain employs TRBV29-1 and TRBJ1-2; D gene unclear. The V end was cut by 1 base, the J end by 11 bases, with 23 bases between. In germline, CDR1 is SQVTM, CDR2 ANQGSEA. CDR3 size: 15 residues. The CDR3 DNA reads as TGCAGCGTTGAAGTTCCGGACCGGCTTGAGGATTCTTACACCTTC. Protein product: CSVEVPDRLEDSYTF.

This clonotype came up many times. The V gene is TRBV13, the J gene TRBJ1-1; D call uncertain. The germline V and J ends were trimmed by 1 base and 1 base, with 13 bases remaining between them. CDR1 is PRHDT and CDR2 is FYEKMQ in the germline V gene (reference sequence). CDR3 size: 16 residues. For the CDR3, the DNA is TGTGCCAGCAGCTTAGCGTTGGGTGACGGGAACACTGAAGCTTTCTTT. This codes for CASSLALGDGNTEAFF. The full variable domain, with the rest looked up from reference TRBV13 and TRBJ1-1, is AAGVIQSPRHLIKEKRETATLKCYPIPRHDTVYWYQQGPGQDPQFLISFYEKMQSDKGSIPDRFSAQQFSDYHSELNMSSLELGDSALYFCASSLALGDGNTEAFFGQGTRLTVV.

V usage is TRBV5-1 and J usage is TRBJ2-3; 9 nucleotides align to TRBD1. The V and J ends lost 4 bases and 0 bases, in that order; junction bases with no gene match: 6. The CDR3 is made up of 16 amino acids. Germline-derived CDR1 and CDR2 are SGHRS and YFSETQ. CDR3 DNA sequence: TGCGCCAGCAGCCCCCAGACAGGGGGGAGCACAGATACGCAGTATTTT. Translation gives CASSPQTGGSTDTQYF.

The gene calls are TRBV25-1 and TRBJ1-6; D gene unclear. The ends were cut back, 0 bases at V and 8 bases at J, with 8 bases in the middle. In germline, CDR1 is MGHDK, CDR2 SYGVNS. The CDR3 loop spans 14 amino acids. The CDR3 DNA reads as TGTGCCAGCAGTGAATACTTAACCGATTCACCCCTCCACTTT. Protein product: CASSEYLTDSPLHF.

This clonotype was detected many times. This chain connects TRBV7-8 to TRBJ1-1; D might be TRBD1 (6 bases). The ends were cut back, 4 bases at V and 3 bases at J, with 12 bases in the middle. CDR1 SGHVS and CDR2 FQNEAQ come from the germline V gene. This CDR3 has 14 residues. The DNA of the CDR3 is TGTGCCAGCAGCTCGGACAGAAAGCACACTGAAGCTTTCTTT. This translates into CASSSDRKHTEAFF.

The chain couples TRBV7-9 to TRBJ2-5; no reliable D call. With 1 base removed from V and 9 bases from J, the gap between germline ends came to 3 bases. Per germline, CDR1 SEHNR and CDR2 FQNEAQ (reference sequence). The CDR3 totals 10 residues. CDR3 loop: CASSLVAQYF. CDR3 bases: TGTGCCAGCAGCTTAGTGGCCCAGTACTTC.

This clonotype was counted only a few times. The V and J genes are TRBV6-5 and TRBJ2-5; 11 bases are shared with TRBD2. The V gene end was trimmed by 0 bases and the J gene end by 7 bases; junction bases not matched to a gene: 10. The CDR3 totals 17 residues. Germline-derived CDR1 and CDR2 are MNHEY and SVGAGI. CDR3 nucleotides: TGTGCCAGCAGTTACTCGATAACTAGCGGGAGACTGGGGACCCAGTACTTC. Its translation is CASSYSITSGRLGTQYF.

This sequence joins TRBV9 and TRBJ2-3; D might be TRBD1 or TRBD2, each matching 5 bases. The CDR3 covers 15 residues. The germline V gene has CDR1 SGDLS and CDR2 YYNGEE. V was shortened by 4 bases and J by 11 bases, with 23 bases between the two germline ends. The CDR3 reads CASSNRDVGYNEQYF. Here the CDR3 DNA reads TGTGCCAGCAGCAACCGGGACGTGGGGTACAATGAGCAGTATTTT.

CDR3 bases: TGTGCCAGCAGTTACTATTTCGGGCCGGGACCACATAATTCACCCCTCCACTTT. Its translation: CASSYYFGPGPHNSPLHF. The chain links TRBV6-5 to TRBJ1-6; weak D call: TRBD1 (5 bases). The CDR3 runs 18 residues. Trimming stripped 1 base from V and 5 bases from J, with 18 bases between. Per germline, CDR1 MNHEY and CDR2 SVGAGI.

There are a few counts of this clonotype. The chain carries TRBV28 and TRBJ2-7, with 11 bases aligning to TRBD2. V trimming: 5 bases; J trimming: 7 bases; junction bases outside the gene matches: 19. CDR1 and CDR2 from the germline V gene are MDHEN and SYDVKM. The CDR3 contains 18 residues. In DNA form, the CDR3 reads TGTGCCAGCAGTAGGGGGACTAGCGGCCCCCGGGGTGTCGATGAGCAGTACTTC. Its translation: CASSRGTSGPRGVDEQYF. The complete variable domain, with remaining parts taken from reference TRBV28 and TRBJ2-7, reads DVKVTQSSRYLVKRTGEKVFLECVQDMDHENMFWYRQDPGLGLRLIYFSYDVKMKEKGDIPEGYSVSREKKERFSLILESASTNQTSMYLCASSRGTSGPRGVDEQYFGPGTRLTVT.

The genes are TRBV20-1 and TRBJ2-7; TRBD2 aligns across 8 bases. CDR3 length: 15 residues. Germline CDR1 and CDR2: DFQATT and SNEGSKA (reference sequence). With V trimmed by 3 bases and J by 1 base, 8 bases remained unmatched. The CDR3 region is CSARVLAEVSYEQYF. CDR3 coding DNA: TGCAGTGCTAGGGTACTAGCGGAGGTATCCTACGAGCAGTACTTC.

The chain has TRBV30 and TRBJ1-1; 8 nucleotides line up with TRBD1. V lost 1 base to trimming and J lost 6 bases; unmatched junction nucleotides: 10. CDR1 and CDR2 from the germline V gene are GTSNPN and SVGIG (reference sequence). The CDR3 extends over 15 amino acids. The DNA for the CDR3 is TGTGCCTGGAGTGACCGTCCGACAGGGGAAGCTGAAGCTTTCTTT. Protein product: CAWSDRPTGEAEAFF. The complete variable domain, with remaining parts taken from reference TRBV30 and TRBJ1-1, reads SQTIHQWPATLVQPVGSPLSLECTVEGTSNPNLYWYRQAAGRGLQLLFYSVGIGQISSEVPQNLSASRPQDRQFILSSKKLLLSDSGFYLCAWSDRPTGEAEAFFGQGTRLTVV.

The V and J genes are TRBV5-1 and TRBJ2-5, with D unclear. The V end lost 4 bases, the J end lost 1 base, and 11 bases lay between the germline ends. Germline values: CDR1 SGHRS, CDR2 YFSETQ. This CDR3 has 14 amino acids. CDR3 nucleotide sequence: TGCGCCAGCAGCGACCGACGGAGCCAAGAGACCCAGTACTTC. Protein sequence: CASSDRRSQETQYF.

The sample holds many counts of this clonotype. The rearrangement uses TRBV7-9 and TRBJ2-7; D call uncertain. Trimming cost V 3 bases and J 2 bases, with 8 bases left between them. The germline CDR1 and CDR2 sequences are SEHNR and FQNEAQ (reference sequence). This CDR3 has 13 amino acids. The CDR3 region is CASSFTSAYEQYF. DNA of the CDR3: TGTGCCAGCAGCTTTACAAGTGCCTACGAGCAGTACTTC. The variable domain in full, completed from reference TRBV7-9 and TRBJ2-7, reads DTGVSQNPRHKITKRGQNVTFRCDPISEHNRLYWYRQTLGQGPEFLTYFQNEAQLEKSRLLSDRFSAERPKGSFSTLEIQRTEQGDSAMYLCASSFTSAYEQYFGPGTRLTVT.

The chain has TRBV7-3 and TRBJ1-2; maybe TRBD1 (5 bases). The CDR3 covers 13 residues. Germline CDR1 and CDR2: SGHTA and FQGTGA. With 6 bases removed from V and 6 bases from J, the gap between germline ends came to 14 bases. CDR3 in amino acids: CASSGRTHHGYTF. Here the CDR3 DNA reads TGTGCCAGCAGTGGTAGGACACATCATGGCTACACCTTC.

The genes are TRBV5-6 and TRBJ2-4; TRBD1 matches 7 bases. CDR1 is SGHDT and CDR2 is YYEEEE in the germline V gene. This CDR3 region has 15 residues. V trimming: 5 bases; J trimming: 1 base; junction bases outside the gene matches: 6. The CDR3 protein is CASSRTGRAKNIQYF. CDR3 sequence (DNA): TGTGCCAGCAGTCGGACAGGCCGGGCCAAAAACATTCAGTACTTC.